This TCR beta chain emerged from a study of post-analysis software for immune sequencing data. Study-level findings and limits: The study found significantly lower normalized Chao1 diversity in multiple sclerosis patients than in controls.

Incorporated into the TCR beta cDNA libraries were unique molecular identifiers, which served to reduce PCR and sequencing biases. TCRdb reprocessed the PCR reads with MiXCR, giving one entry per CDR3 protein. The table has approximately 730,000 distinct CDR3 sequences, about 43% seen once. A few counts support this clonotype. Its antigen remains unknown. Sequencing used blood. This sequence was found in a girl aged 10 to 17 with multiple sclerosis.

Here the CDR3 DNA reads TGTGCCAGCAGCTCTGTGGGGCTGTCAGGGGACAATGAGCAGTTCTTC. Translation: CASSSVGLSGDNEQFF. The gene calls are TRBV12-3 or TRBV12-4 and TRBJ2-1, with TRBD1 as a possible D gene (6 bases). The germline V and J ends were trimmed by 6 bases and 5 bases, with 20 bases remaining between them. CDR3 length: 16 amino acids.